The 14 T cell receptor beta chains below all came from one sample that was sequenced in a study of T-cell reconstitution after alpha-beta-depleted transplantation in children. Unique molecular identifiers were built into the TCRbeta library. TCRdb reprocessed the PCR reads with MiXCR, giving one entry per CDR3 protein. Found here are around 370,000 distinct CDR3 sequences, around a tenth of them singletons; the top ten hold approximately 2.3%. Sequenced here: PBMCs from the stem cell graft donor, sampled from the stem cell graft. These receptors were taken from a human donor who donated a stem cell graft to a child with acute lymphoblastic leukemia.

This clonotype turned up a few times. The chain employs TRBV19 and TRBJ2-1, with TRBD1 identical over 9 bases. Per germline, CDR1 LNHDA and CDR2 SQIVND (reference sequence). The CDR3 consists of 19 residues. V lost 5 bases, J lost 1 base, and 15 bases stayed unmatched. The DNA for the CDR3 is TGTGCCAGTAGTGCGGGCGGGTACACAGGGGGCCGTTCCTACAATGAGCAGTTCTTC. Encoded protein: CASSAGGYTGGRSYNEQFF.

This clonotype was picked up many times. The CDR3 DNA reads TGCGCCAGCAGCTTGGACGGACGGAACACCGGGGAGCTGTTTTTT. It translates to CASSLDGRNTGELFF. The J gene is TRBJ2-2, the V gene TRBV5-1, with D hard to call. V dropped 0 bases and J dropped 1 base, with 7 bases sitting between them. CDR1 and CDR2 (germline): SGHRS, YFSETQ. The CDR3 is made up of 15 amino acids.

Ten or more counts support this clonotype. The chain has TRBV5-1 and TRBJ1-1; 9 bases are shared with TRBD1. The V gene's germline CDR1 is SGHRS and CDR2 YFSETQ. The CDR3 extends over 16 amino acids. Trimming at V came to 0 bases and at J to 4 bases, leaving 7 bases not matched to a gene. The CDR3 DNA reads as TGCGCCAGCAGCTTGGATTACAGGGGGCAGGCCACTGAAGCTTTCTTT. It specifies CASSLDYRGQATEAFF.

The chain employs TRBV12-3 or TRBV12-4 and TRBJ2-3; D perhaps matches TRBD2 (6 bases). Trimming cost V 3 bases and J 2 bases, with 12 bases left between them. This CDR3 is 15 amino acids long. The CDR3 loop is CASSFGWTNTDTQYF. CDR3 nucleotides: TGTGCCAGCAGTTTCGGGTGGACTAACACAGATACGCAGTATTTT.

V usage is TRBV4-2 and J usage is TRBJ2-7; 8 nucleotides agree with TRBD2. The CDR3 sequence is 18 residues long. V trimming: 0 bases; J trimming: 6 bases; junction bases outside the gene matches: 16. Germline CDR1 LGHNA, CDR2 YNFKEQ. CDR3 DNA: TGTGCCAGCAGCCAAGACCCGCATCCGCGGGGGGCGCTAACCGAGCAGTACTTC. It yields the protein CASSQDPHPRGALTEQYF.

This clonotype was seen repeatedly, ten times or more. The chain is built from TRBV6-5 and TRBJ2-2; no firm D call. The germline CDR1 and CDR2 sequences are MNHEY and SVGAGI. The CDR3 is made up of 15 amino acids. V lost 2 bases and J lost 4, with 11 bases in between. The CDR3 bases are TGTGCCAGCAGTTACGGGGTTTCGGGCACCGGGGAGCTGTTTTTT. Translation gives CASSYGVSGTGELFF.

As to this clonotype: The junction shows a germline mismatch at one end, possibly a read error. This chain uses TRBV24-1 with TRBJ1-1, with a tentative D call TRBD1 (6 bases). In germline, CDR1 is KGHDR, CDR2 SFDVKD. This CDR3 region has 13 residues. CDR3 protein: CAASDGGTGKAFF. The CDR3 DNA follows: TGTGCCGCCAGTGATGGGGGCACGGGCAAAGCTTTCTTT.

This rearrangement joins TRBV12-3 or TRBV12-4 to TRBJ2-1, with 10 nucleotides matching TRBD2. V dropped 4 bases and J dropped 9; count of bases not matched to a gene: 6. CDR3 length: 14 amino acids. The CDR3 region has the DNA TGTGCCAGCAGTTCGGGACTAGCGATAAGTGAGCAGTTCTTC. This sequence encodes CASSSGLAISEQFF.

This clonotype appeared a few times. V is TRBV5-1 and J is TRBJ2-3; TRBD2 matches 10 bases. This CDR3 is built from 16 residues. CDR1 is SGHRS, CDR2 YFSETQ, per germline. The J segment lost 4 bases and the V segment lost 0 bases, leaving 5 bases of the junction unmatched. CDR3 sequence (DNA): TGCGCCAGCAGCTTGGAAACTAGCGGGATAGCAGATACGCAGTATTTT. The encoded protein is CASSLETSGIADTQYF.

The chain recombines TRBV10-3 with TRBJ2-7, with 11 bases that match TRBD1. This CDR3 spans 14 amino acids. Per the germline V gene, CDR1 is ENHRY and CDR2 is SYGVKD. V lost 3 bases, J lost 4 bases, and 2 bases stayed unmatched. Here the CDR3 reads CAISDGQGAYEQYF. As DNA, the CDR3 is TGTGCCATCAGTGACGGACAGGGGGCTTACGAGCAGTACTTC.

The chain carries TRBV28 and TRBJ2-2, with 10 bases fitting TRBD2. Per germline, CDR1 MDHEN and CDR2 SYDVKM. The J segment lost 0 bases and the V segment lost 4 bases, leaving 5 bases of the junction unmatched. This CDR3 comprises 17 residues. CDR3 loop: CASSWTSGPPNTGELFF. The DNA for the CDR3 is TGTGCCAGCAGTTGGACTAGCGGACCCCCGAACACCGGGGAGCTGTTTTTT.

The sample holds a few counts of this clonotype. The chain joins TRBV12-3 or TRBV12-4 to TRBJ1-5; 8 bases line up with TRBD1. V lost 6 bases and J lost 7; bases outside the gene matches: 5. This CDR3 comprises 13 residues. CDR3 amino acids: CASRETGAQPQHF. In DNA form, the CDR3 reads TGTGCCAGCAGAGAGACAGGGGCCCAGCCCCAGCATTTT.

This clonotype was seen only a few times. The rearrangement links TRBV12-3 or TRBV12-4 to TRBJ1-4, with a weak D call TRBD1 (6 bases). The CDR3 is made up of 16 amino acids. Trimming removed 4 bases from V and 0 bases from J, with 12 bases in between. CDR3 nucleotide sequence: TGTGCCAGCAGTTCCAGACAGGCTACAACTAATGAAAAACTGTTTTTT. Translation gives CASSSRQATTNEKLFF.

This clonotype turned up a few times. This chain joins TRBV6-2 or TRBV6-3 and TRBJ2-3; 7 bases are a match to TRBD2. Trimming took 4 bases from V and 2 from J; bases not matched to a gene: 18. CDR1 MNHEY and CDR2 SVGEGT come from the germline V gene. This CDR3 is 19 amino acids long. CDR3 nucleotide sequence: TGTGCCAGCAGTTTTGACAGAACCGCGGGAGAGATTATCACAGATACGCAGTATTTT. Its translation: CASSFDRTAGEIITDTQYF.